These 26 T cell receptor beta chains originate from one sample sequenced in a study of radiation and T cells in renal cell carcinoma (TCRdb year 2020). The sample's time point label is to be understood as: baseline pretreatment blood. In light of the paper, this sample's treatment or condition label describes: 15 Gy SBRT to primary tumor, nephrectomy 4 weeks later. Library creation used the immunoSEQ multiplex PCR assay. TCRdb holds this immuneACCESS table with in-frame rearrangements only. Some clones are missing; in checked studies, unresolved V genes explain under half, and the rest has no known cause. The sample table records 20,000 to 25,000 clones; 80% of these occur just once. 35% to 45% of the sample belongs to the ten largest clones. This specimen was blood, taken from a patient whose treatment included radiotherapy and nephrectomy. All receptors come from a man aged 55 to 70 with renal cell carcinoma.

The chain recombines TRBV7-8 with TRBJ2-2; 8 nucleotides match TRBD1. V lost 3 bases to trimming and J lost 6 bases; unmatched junction nucleotides: 6. Looked up from germline, CDR1 is SGHVS and CDR2 is FQNEAQ. The length of the CDR3 is 15 residues. The DNA of the CDR3 is TGTGCCAGCAGCTTCTGGACAGGGCCCGCCGGGGAGCTGTTTTTT. Residues: CASSFWTGPAGELFF.

The rearrangement uses TRBV6-5 and TRBJ1-5; no clear D gene. The CDR3 totals 13 residues. The germline gives CDR1 MNHEY, CDR2 SVGAGI. V lost 5 bases and J lost 4, with 9 bases in between. This CDR3 reads CASSRFVNQPQHF. The CDR3 DNA sequence: TGTGCCAGCAGTCGTTTCGTAAATCAGCCCCAGCATTTT.

CDR3 bases: TGTGCCAGCTCACCCCCCCTACTTCAGACAGGGGGCTATGGCTACACCTTC. Protein sequence: CASSPPLLQTGGYGYTF. The rearrangement uses TRBV18 and TRBJ1-2; 9 bases are a match to TRBD1. This CDR3 comprises 17 residues. Germline V CDR1 and CDR2: KGHSH, LQKENI. The junction had 12 bases not matched to a gene; V was cut back by 3 bases and J by 4 bases.

The gene calls are TRBV5-1 and TRBJ2-3; TRBD2 matches 8 bases. CDR1 is SGHRS and CDR2 is YFSETQ in the germline V gene. This CDR3 has 17 amino acids. The junction had 11 bases not matched to a gene; V was cut back by 0 bases and J by 5 bases. CDR3 residues: CASSLVGPAGDLDTQYF. The CDR3 coding sequence is TGCGCCAGCAGCTTGGTAGGCCCAGCGGGAGACCTAGATACGCAGTATTTT.

This rearrangement joins TRBV7-2 to TRBJ2-7; D uncertain. The CDR3 consists of 17 residues. Germline V gives CDR1 SGHTA, CDR2 FQGNSA. V was pared by 5 bases and J by 0 bases, with 20 bases between. The CDR3: CASSHPLGVPYSYEQYF. Written as DNA, the CDR3 is TGTGCCAGCAGCCACCCCCTAGGAGTCCCTTACTCCTACGAGCAGTACTTC.

The chain is built from TRBV5-1 and TRBJ1-6; D possibly corresponds to TRBD1 (5 bases). Germline assignment: CDR1 SGHRS and CDR2 YFSETQ. The CDR3 covers 16 residues. Trimming shortened V by 5 bases and J by 7 bases, and 19 bases separated the two germline ends. CDR3 coding DNA: TGCGCCAGCAGTCAGGTGGGCGACAGCCCAAATTCACCCCTCCACTTT. This sequence encodes CASSQVGDSPNSPLHF.

The V call is TRBV27, the J call TRBJ2-3; D ambiguous. Trimming stripped 2 bases from V and 4 bases from J, with 13 bases between. The germline V gene has CDR1 MNHEY and CDR2 SMNVEV (reference sequence). This CDR3 has 15 amino acids. Here the CDR3 reads CASSLMRTHADTQYF. The CDR3 DNA reads TGTGCCAGCAGTTTAATGCGGACCCACGCAGATACGCAGTATTTT.

The J gene is TRBJ2-7, the V gene TRBV2; D not resolved. This CDR3 is built from 12 residues. Trimming stripped 2 bases from V and 3 bases from J, with 5 bases between. The V gene's germline CDR1 is SNHLY and CDR2 FYNNEI. CDR3: CASSENRYEQYF. CDR3 in DNA: TGTGCCAGCAGTGAAAACCGCTACGAGCAGTACTTC.

The chain links TRBV9 to TRBJ1-2; D not certain. The CDR3 runs to 13 residues. The germline gives CDR1 SGDLS, CDR2 YYNGEE. V was pared by 4 bases and J by 4 bases, with 11 bases between. CDR3 sequence reads: CASSPGGLYGYTF. The CDR3, as DNA: TGTGCCAGCAGCCCGGGAGGGCTCTATGGCTACACCTTC.

This rearrangement joins TRBV27 to TRBJ2-7, with 10 bases identical to TRBD2. The ends lost 3 bases at V and 5 bases at J; junction bases unmatched: 7. The germline V gene encodes CDR1 MNHEY and CDR2 SMNVEV (reference sequence). This CDR3 has 15 amino acids. The CDR3 here is CASSLSLAGVHEQYF. In DNA form, the CDR3 reads TGTGCCAGCAGTTTGTCGCTAGCGGGAGTCCACGAGCAGTACTTC.

This clone was seen a few times. The chain joins TRBV5-4 to TRBJ2-3; 12 bases fit TRBD2. Losses at the gene ends were 0 bases for V and 4 bases for J; bases not matched to a gene: 9. Germline assignment: CDR1 SGHNT and CDR2 YYREEE (reference sequence). This CDR3 comprises 18 residues. The CDR3 region has the DNA TGTGCCAGCAGCTTGGCTCTCGGGTCTAGCGGGGGGGCAGATACGCAGTATTTT. It encodes CASSLALGSSGGADTQYF. Full variable domain (outside the CDR3, taken from reference TRBV5-4 and TRBJ2-3): ETGVTQSPTHLIKTRGQQVTLRCSSQSGHNTVSWYQQALGQGPQFIFQYYREEENGRGNFPPRFSGLQFPNYSSELNVNALELDDSALYLCASSLALGSSGGADTQYFGPGTRLTVL.

The J gene is TRBJ1-1, the V gene TRBV10-3, with 10 bases lining up with TRBD1. CDR3 length: 13 amino acids. The germline CDR1 and CDR2 sequences are ENHRY and SYGVKD. J lost 5 bases, V lost 10 bases, and 7 bases had no gene match. The CDR3 sequence: CATRTGGQTEAFF. In DNA form, the CDR3 reads TGTGCCACAAGGACAGGGGGACAGACTGAAGCTTTCTTT.

The chain recombines TRBV6-7 with TRBJ1-5; D is ambiguous. TRBV6-7 is known as an ORF, though its function is uncertain. Trimming cost V 6 bases and J 0 bases, with 12 bases left between them. There are 15 residues in the CDR3. The CDR3: CASSYLEDSNQPQHF. As DNA, the CDR3 is TGTGCCAGCAGCTATTTGGAGGATAGCAATCAGCCCCAGCATTTT.

V usage is TRBV5-1 and J usage is TRBJ2-2, with D unresolved. V was pared by 2 bases and J by 0 bases, with 8 bases between. This CDR3 contains 15 residues. Germline V lookup: CDR1 SGHRS, CDR2 YFSETQ. This chain's CDR3 is CASSFGLANTGELFF. CDR3 sequence (DNA): TGCGCCAGCAGCTTTGGCCTCGCGAACACCGGGGAGCTGTTTTTT.

This chain uses TRBV9 with TRBJ2-1; D is uncertain. The CDR3 is made up of 16 amino acids. Trimming shortened V by 0 bases and J by 4 bases, and 14 bases separated the two germline ends. Germline CDR1 SGDLS, CDR2 YYNGEE. The CDR3, as DNA: TGTGCCAGCAGCGTAGGTTTTAGGCCCTCGTACAATGAGCAGTTCTTC. Protein sequence: CASSVGFRPSYNEQFF.

CDR3 in DNA: TGTGCCAGCAGCTTAATGGGAGGAGGGGAGCTGTTTTTT. Protein sequence: CASSLMGGGELFF. The rearrangement uses TRBV11-2 and TRBJ2-2; D is possibly TRBD2 (6 bases). Trimming took 2 bases from V and 8 from J, leaving 9 bases between them. Germline CDR1 is SGHAT and CDR2 is FQNNGV. The CDR3 covers 13 residues.

This CDR3 is CASSQAKGTQYF. The CDR3 DNA follows: TGTGCCAGCAGCCAAGCAAAAGGGACCCAGTACTTC. The chain carries TRBV14 and TRBJ2-5; D ambiguous. V lost 1 base and J lost 7, with 7 bases in between. The CDR3 has 12 amino acids. Germline CDR1 reads SGHDN; CDR2 reads FVKESK.

This clone was found once. The V gene is TRBV5-6, the J gene TRBJ2-3; D may be TRBD1 or TRBD2 (5 bases each). The CDR3 is 11 amino acids. CDR1 and CDR2 (germline): SGHDT, YYEEEE. Trimming took off 6 bases at V and 7 bases at J, with 9 bases between the two ends. As DNA, the CDR3 is TGTGCCAGCAACTGGGGGAATACGCAGTATTTT. It is translated as CASNWGNTQYF.

This chain links TRBV7-8 with TRBJ1-1; no firm D call. Per germline, CDR1 SGHVS and CDR2 FQNEAQ. The length of the CDR3 is 13 residues. The V gene lost 3 bases and the J gene lost 0 bases, with 5 bases spanning the gap. CDR3 nucleotide sequence: TGTGCCAGCAGCTTTGACGTGAACACTGAAGCTTTCTTT. Translation gives CASSFDVNTEAFF.

The chain is built from TRBV30 and TRBJ1-6; no reliable D call. The CDR3 loop spans 13 amino acids. Trimming left V 4 bases short and J 9 bases short, with 13 bases between. Germline assignment: CDR1 GTSNPN and CDR2 SVGIG (reference sequence). CDR3 protein: CAWIQNRGSPLHF. The CDR3 nucleotides read TGTGCCTGGATCCAAAACCGGGGTTCACCCCTCCACTTT.

V gene TRBV27 combines with J gene TRBJ1-1, with 10 bases aligning to TRBD1. The J segment lost 1 base and the V segment lost 6 bases, leaving 2 bases of the junction unmatched. CDR3 length: 14 amino acids. CDR1 MNHEY and CDR2 SMNVEV come from the germline V gene (reference sequence). In nucleotides, the CDR3 is TGTGCCAGCAGACGGGACAGGGGGAACACTGAAGCTTTCTTT. Its protein product is CASRRDRGNTEAFF.

This sequence joins TRBV7-9 and TRBJ2-5; D gene uncertain. Between the trimmed V and J ends, which lost 2 bases and 4 bases, there was a span of 8 bases. This CDR3 comprises 13 residues. CDR1 and CDR2 from the germline V gene are SEHNR and FQNEAQ (reference sequence). DNA of the CDR3: TGTGCCAGCAGCTTACAGACCCCAGAGACCCAGTACTTC. Residues: CASSLQTPETQYF. The whole variable domain, remainder taken from reference TRBV7-9 and TRBJ2-5, is DTGVSQNPRHKITKRGQNVTFRCDPISEHNRLYWYRQTLGQGPEFLTYFQNEAQLEKSRLLSDRFSAERPKGSFSTLEIQRTEQGDSAMYLCASSLQTPETQYFGPGTRLLVL.

The J gene is TRBJ1-1, the V gene TRBV6-6; 10 bases map to TRBD1. The CDR3 sequence is 15 residues long. Per germline, CDR1 MNHNY and CDR2 SVGAGI (reference sequence). J was trimmed by 3 bases and V by 4 bases; bases with no gene match: 5. CDR3 protein: CASSSWDRGHTEAFF. For the CDR3, the DNA is TGTGCCAGCAGTTCCTGGGACAGGGGACACACTGAAGCTTTCTTT.

This rearrangement joins TRBV21-1 to TRBJ1-3; TRBD1 is the table's D call, not checked against the DNA. TRBV21-1 is annotated as a pseudogene. The CDR3 is made up of 15 amino acids. The CDR3 sequence: CASSNEDNSGNTIYF. The CDR3 coding sequence is TGTGCCAGCAGCAACGAGGACAACTCTGGAAACACCATATATTTT.

The V and J genes are TRBV4-1 and TRBJ1-1; no clear D. Trimming stripped 0 bases from V and 0 bases from J, with 8 bases between. The V gene's germline CDR1 is MGHRA and CDR2 YSYEKL. The CDR3 is 15 residues long. In DNA, the CDR3 is TGCGCCAGCAGCCAAGAACAGTCCATGAACACTGAAGCTTTCTTT. This translates into CASSQEQSMNTEAFF.

This chain joins TRBV7-2 and TRBJ1-2, with 10 bases fitting TRBD1. With V trimmed by 6 bases and J by 0 bases, 4 bases remained unmatched. Germline V gene data show CDR1 as SGHTA and CDR2 as FQGNSA. The CDR3 has 15 residues. CDR3 nucleotide sequence: TGTGCCAGCAGTCCCGGACAGGGGGCTAACTATGGCTACACCTTC. Translating it yields CASSPGQGANYGYTF.